These T cell receptor beta chains were read from a single sample in a study of blood T cell repertoires in COVID-19. The table came from immunoSEQ multiplex PCR; TCRdb's copy has only in-frame clones and leaves some out. In the table there are approximately 67,000 clones, around 90% of which are singletons. Sequenced material: peripheral blood. All receptors derive from a woman in her sixties with active COVID-19. CDR3s include the opening cysteine and the closing phenylalanine or tryptophan. A D gene is named only where the DNA matches it firmly. For some rows the clone size is stated as once, few or many, or as a class when expanded; others skip it.

cdr3_length	v_call	j_call	clone_size	d_call	cdr3_aa	cdr3_nt
15	TRBV11-2	TRBJ1-2	once	TRBD1	CASSTDRGPYHGYTF	TGTGCCAGCAGCACGGACAGGGGGCCTTATCATGGCTACACCTTC
13	TRBV6-5	TRBJ2-7	-	-	CASRGQYSYEQYF	TGTGCCAGCAGGGGCCAGTACTCCTACGAGCAGTACTTC
15	TRBV19	TRBJ2-3	-	TRBD1	CASSIQGARVNTQYF	TGTGCCAGTAGTATACAGGGGGCGAGGGTAAATACGCAGTATTTT
19	TRBV6-1	TRBJ2-3	-	TRBD1	CASSGDRDTARSHTDTQYF	TGTGCCAGCAGTGGAGACAGGGACACAGCACGGAGCCACACAGATACGCAGTATTTT
12	TRBV4-2	TRBJ1-1	-	TRBD1	CASTDRGPEAFF	TGTGCCAGCACCGACAGGGGCCCCGAAGCTTTCTTT
16	TRBV2	TRBJ2-5	-	-	CASKGQRTTIRETQYF	TGTGCCAGCAAGGGTCAGCGGACCACCATTAGGGAGACCCAGTACTTC
14	TRBV28	TRBJ2-7	-	TRBD2	CASSFSGGRVVQYF	TGTGCCAGCAGTTTCTCCGGCGGGAGAGTTGTGCAGTACTTC
14	TRBV3-1/TRBV3-2	TRBJ1-1	-	-	CASSEVGGNTEAFF	TGTGCCAGCAGCGAAGTGGGGGGGAACACTGAAGCTTTCTTT
13	TRBV7-9	TRBJ2-2	-	-	CASRPIPTGELFF	TGTGCCAGCAGGCCTATTCCAACCGGGGAGCTGTTTTTT
11	TRBV29-1	TRBJ1-4	-	-	CSVERNEKLFF	TGCAGCGTCGAGAGAAATGAAAAACTGTTTTTT
15	TRBV2	TRBJ2-3	-	TRBD1	CASRGQGLATDTQYF	TGTGCCAGCAGGGGACAGGGCCTTGCCACAGATACGCAGTATTTT
18	TRBV18	TRBJ1-2	-	TRBD1	CASSPLQGVRGANYGYTF	TGTGCCAGCTCACCGCTTCAGGGGGTTCGGGGTGCTAACTATGGCTACACCTTC
13	TRBV19	TRBJ1-5	-	-	CASSIPHSQPQHF	TGTGCCAGTAGTATTCCTCATAGTCAGCCCCAGCATTTT
14	TRBV6-5	TRBJ1-1	-	-	CASNIGREVGEAFF	TGTGCCAGCAATATAGGACGGGAGGTAGGTGAAGCTTTCTTT
18	TRBV30	TRBJ2-1	-	TRBD2	CAWNSQGRTSGSLNEQFF	TGTGCCTGGAATAGTCAGGGCCGGACTAGCGGGAGCCTCAATGAGCAGTTCTTC
11	TRBV12-3/TRBV12-4	TRBJ2-7	-	-	CASSRTREQYF	TGTGCCAGCAGTAGGACACGCGAGCAGTACTTC
12	TRBV2	TRBJ1-3	-	-	CASSVSGNTIYF	TGTGCCAGCAGTGTATCCGGAAACACCATATATTTT
11	TRBV6-5	TRBJ2-1	-	TRBD2	CASGEGTKQFF	TGTGCCAGCGGGGAGGGTACGAAGCAGTTCTTC
17	TRBV11-2	TRBJ1-5	-	TRBD1	CASSLADRGPGNQPQHF	TGTGCCAGCAGCTTAGCGGACAGGGGGCCTGGTAATCAGCCCCAGCATTTT
16	TRBV5-1	TRBJ1-3	-	-	CASSLRGRKAGNTIYF	TGCGCCAGCAGCCTGCGGGGCCGTAAAGCTGGAAACACCATATATTTT
15	TRBV30	TRBJ1-3	-	-	CAWSVGGAAGNTIYF	TGTGCCTGGAGTGTAGGAGGTGCCGCGGGAAACACCATATATTTT
14	TRBV5-1	TRBJ1-1	-	TRBD1	CASSSWTGGTEAFF	TGCGCCAGCAGCTCTTGGACAGGGGGAACTGAAGCTTTCTTT
14	TRBV6-5	TRBJ2-7	-	TRBD2	CASSLPGLAYEQYF	TGTGCCAGCAGTCTTCCGGGACTAGCCTACGAGCAGTACTTC
16	TRBV19	TRBJ2-6	-	-	CASSIAARSGANVLTF	TGTGCCAGTAGCATAGCAGCCAGGTCTGGGGCCAACGTCCTGACTTTC
13	TRBV30	TRBJ2-1	-	-	CAWGRTVGTEQFF	TGTGCCTGGGGCAGGACAGTAGGCACTGAGCAGTTCTTC
15	TRBV11-2	TRBJ2-1	-	TRBD2	CASSLREGLVNEQFF	TGTGCCAGCAGCCTCCGGGAGGGACTAGTCAATGAGCAGTTCTTC
14	TRBV19	TRBJ2-3	-	-	CASSARGAVDTQYF	TGTGCCAGTAGCGCTAGGGGTGCGGTGGATACGCAGTATTTT